This T cell receptor beta chain was captured in a study of CD8 T cells in ankylosing spondylitis. One entry per CDR3 protein results from TCRdb running MiXCR on the 5' RACE reads. Of some 250,000 distinct CDR3 sequences in the sample, around 9.2% were seen once. V gave up 6 bases and J gave up 4 bases; unmatched junction bases: 14. This CDR3 region has 15 residues. CDR1 SQVTM and CDR2 ANQGSEA come from the germline V gene. This clonotype was detected many times. The chain employs TRBV29-1 and TRBJ1-1, with 7 bases that match TRBD1. The source of this sequence is a male donor with ankylosing spondylitis or in good health (not recorded which). Sequenced input: blood, either unsorted or a sorted T cell fraction (not recorded which). The CDR3 nucleotides are TGCAGCGTAGGGGGGCCAACAGGGGTCCCCACTGAAGCTTTCTTT. This codes for CSVGGPTGVPTEAFF.